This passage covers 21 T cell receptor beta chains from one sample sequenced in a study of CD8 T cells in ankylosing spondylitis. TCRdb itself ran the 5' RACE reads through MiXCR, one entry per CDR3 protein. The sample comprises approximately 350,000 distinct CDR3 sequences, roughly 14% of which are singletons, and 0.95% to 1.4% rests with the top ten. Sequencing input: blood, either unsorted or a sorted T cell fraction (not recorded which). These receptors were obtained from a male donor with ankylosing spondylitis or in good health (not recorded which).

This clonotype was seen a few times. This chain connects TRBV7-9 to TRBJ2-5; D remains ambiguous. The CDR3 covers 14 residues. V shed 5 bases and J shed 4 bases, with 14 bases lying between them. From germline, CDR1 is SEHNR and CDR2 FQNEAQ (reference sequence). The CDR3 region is CASSTGPLGETQYF. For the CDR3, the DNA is TGTGCCAGCAGCACCGGTCCCCTCGGAGAGACCCAGTACTTC.

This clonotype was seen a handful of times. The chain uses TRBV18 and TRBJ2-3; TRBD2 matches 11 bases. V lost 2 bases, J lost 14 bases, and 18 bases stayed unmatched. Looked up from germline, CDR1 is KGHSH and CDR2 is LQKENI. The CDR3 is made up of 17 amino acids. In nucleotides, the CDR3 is TGTGCCAGCTCACCAGGGGCCGGGACTAGCGGTCCATCGAGGTGGTATTTT. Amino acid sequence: CASSPGAGTSGPSRWYF.

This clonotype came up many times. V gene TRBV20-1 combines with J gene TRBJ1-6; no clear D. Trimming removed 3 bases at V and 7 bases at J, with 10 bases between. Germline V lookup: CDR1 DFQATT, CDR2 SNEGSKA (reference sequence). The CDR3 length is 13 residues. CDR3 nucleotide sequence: TGCAGTGCTAGTACAGTTGCCAATTCACCCCTCCACTTT. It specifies CSASTVANSPLHF.

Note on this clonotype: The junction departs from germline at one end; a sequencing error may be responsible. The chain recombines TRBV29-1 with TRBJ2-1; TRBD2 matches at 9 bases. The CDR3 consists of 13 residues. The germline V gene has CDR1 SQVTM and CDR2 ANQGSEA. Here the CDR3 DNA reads TGCAGCGTTGGGTTGGGACTAGCACAAGAGCGGTTCTTC. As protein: CSVGLGLAQERFF.

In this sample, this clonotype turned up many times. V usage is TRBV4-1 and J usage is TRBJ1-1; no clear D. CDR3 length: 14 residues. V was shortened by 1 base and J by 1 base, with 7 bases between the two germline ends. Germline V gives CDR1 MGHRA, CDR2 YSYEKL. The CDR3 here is CASSQGGRNTEAFF. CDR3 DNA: TGCGCCAGCAGCCAAGGAGGCCGGAACACTGAAGCTTTCTTT.

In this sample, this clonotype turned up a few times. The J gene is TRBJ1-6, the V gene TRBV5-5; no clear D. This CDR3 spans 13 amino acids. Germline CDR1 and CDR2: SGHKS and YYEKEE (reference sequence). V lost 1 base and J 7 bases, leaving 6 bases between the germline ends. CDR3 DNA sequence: TGTGCCAGCAGCTTGTTGACAAATTCACCCCTCCACTTT. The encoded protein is CASSLLTNSPLHF.

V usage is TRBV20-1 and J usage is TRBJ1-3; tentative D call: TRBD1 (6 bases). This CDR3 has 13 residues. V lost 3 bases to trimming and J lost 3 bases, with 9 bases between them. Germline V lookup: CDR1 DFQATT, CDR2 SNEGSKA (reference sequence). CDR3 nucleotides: TGCAGTGCTAGGCAGGGGATTGGAAACACCATATATTTT. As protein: CSARQGIGNTIYF.

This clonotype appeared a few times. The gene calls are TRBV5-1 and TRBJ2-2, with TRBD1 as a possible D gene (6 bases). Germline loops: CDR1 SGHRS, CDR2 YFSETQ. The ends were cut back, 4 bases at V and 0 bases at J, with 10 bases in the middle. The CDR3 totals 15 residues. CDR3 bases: TGCGCCAGCAGCGCGGACAGACCGAACACCGGGGAGCTGTTTTTT. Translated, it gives CASSADRPNTGELFF.

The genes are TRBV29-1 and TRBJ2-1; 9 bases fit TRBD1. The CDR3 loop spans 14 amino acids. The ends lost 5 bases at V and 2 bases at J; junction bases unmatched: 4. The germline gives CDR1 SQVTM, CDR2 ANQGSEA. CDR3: CSVTRDRAYNEQFF. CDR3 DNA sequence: TGCAGCGTTACCCGGGACAGGGCCTACAATGAGCAGTTCTTC.

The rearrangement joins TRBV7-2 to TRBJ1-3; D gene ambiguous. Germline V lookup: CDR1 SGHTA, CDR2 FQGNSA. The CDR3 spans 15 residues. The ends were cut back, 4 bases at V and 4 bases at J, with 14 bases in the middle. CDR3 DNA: TGTGCCAGCAGCTGGAATATAGCGGAAGGAAACACCATATATTTT. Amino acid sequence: CASSWNIAEGNTIYF.

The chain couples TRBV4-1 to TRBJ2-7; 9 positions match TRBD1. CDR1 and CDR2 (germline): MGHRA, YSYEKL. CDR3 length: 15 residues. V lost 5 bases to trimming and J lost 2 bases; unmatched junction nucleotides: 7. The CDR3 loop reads CASSSGQGRAYEQYF. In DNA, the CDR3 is TGCGCCAGCAGCAGTGGACAGGGGCGTGCCTACGAGCAGTACTTC.

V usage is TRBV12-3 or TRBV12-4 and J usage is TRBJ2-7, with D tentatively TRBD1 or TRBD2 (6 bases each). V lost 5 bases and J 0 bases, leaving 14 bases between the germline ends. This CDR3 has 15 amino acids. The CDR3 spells CASSLRGGGSYEQYF. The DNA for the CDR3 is TGTGCCAGCAGTCTCCGAGGAGGGGGCTCCTACGAGCAGTACTTC.

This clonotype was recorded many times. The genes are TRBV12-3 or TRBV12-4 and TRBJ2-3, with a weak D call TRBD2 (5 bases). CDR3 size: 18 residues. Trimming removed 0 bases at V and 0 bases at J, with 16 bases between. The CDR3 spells CASSLALSALASTDTQYF. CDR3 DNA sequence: TGTGCCAGCAGTTTAGCGCTATCGGCGCTAGCTAGCACAGATACGCAGTATTTT.

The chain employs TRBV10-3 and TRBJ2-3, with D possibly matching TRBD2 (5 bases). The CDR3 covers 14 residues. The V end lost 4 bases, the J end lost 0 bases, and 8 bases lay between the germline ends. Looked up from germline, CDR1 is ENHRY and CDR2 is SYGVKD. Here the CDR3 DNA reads TGTGCCATCAGTGTCCGGGAAAGCACAGATACGCAGTATTTT. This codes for CAISVRESTDTQYF.

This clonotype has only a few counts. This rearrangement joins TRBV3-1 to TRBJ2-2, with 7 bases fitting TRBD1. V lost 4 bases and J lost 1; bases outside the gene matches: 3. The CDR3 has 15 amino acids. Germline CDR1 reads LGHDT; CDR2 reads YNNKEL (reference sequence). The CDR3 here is CASSRQGKNTGELFF. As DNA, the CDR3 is TGTGCCAGCAGCCGACAGGGCAAGAACACCGGGGAGCTGTTTTTT.

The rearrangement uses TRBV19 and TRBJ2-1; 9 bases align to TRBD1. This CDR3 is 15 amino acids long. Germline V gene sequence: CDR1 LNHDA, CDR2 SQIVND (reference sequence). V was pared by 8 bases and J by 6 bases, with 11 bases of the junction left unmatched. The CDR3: CASRLGTGTSNEQFF. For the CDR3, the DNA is TGTGCCAGTCGACTTGGGACAGGGACGAGCAATGAGCAGTTCTTC.

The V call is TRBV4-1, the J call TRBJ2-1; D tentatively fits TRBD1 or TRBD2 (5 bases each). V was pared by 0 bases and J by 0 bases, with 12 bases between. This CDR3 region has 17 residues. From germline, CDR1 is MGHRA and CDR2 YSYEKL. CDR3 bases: TGCGCCAGCAGCCAAGATGGGGGACCTCGCTCCTACAATGAGCAGTTCTTC. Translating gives CASSQDGGPRSYNEQFF.

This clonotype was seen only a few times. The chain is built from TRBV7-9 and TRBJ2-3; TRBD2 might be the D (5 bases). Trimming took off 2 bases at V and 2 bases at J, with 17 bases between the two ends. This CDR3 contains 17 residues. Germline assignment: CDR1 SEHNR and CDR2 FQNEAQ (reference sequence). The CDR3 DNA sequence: TGTGCCAGCAGCTTAAGTTGGGAGCACCGAGACACAGATACGCAGTATTTT. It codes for CASSLSWEHRDTDTQYF.

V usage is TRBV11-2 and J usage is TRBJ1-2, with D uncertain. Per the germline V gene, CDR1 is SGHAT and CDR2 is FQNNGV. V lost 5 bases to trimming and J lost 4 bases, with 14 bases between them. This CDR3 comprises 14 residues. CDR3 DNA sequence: TGTGCCAGCAGCCTTTTTGACGGCGTCTATGGCTACACCTTC. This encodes CASSLFDGVYGYTF. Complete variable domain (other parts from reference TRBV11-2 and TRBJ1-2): EAGVAQSPRYKIIEKRQSVAFWCNPISGHATLYWYQQILGQGPKLLIQFQNNGVVDDSQLPKDRFSAERLKGVDSTLKIQPAKLEDSAVYLCASSLFDGVYGYTFGSGTRLTVV.

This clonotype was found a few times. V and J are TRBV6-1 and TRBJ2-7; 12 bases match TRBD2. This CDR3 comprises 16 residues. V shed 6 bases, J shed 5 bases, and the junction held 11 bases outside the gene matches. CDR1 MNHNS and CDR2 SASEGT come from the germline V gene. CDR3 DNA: TGTGCCAGCAGACCCGCTACTAGCGGGAGGTCGAACGAGCAGTACTTC. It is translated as CASRPATSGRSNEQYF.

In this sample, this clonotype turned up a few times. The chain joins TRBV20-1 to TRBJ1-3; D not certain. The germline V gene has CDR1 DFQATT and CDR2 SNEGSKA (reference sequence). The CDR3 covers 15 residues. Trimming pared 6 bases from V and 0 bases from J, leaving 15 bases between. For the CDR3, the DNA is TGCAGTGCCACACCAGGCAGCTACTCTGGAAACACCATATATTTT. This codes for CSATPGSYSGNTIYF.